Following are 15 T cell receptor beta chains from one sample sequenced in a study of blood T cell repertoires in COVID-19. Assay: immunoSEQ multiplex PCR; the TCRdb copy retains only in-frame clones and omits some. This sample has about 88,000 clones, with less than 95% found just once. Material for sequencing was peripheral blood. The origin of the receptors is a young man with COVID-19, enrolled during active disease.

This CDR3 is CASSGTEYNEQFF. CDR3 DNA sequence: TGTGCCAGTTCCGGGACAGAATACAATGAGCAGTTCTTC. The gene calls are TRBV2 and TRBJ2-1, with TRBD1 identical over 7 bases. This CDR3 is 13 amino acids long. Looked up from germline, CDR1 is SNHLY and CDR2 is FYNNEI. V was pared by 9 bases and J by 4 bases, with 6 bases of the junction left unmatched.

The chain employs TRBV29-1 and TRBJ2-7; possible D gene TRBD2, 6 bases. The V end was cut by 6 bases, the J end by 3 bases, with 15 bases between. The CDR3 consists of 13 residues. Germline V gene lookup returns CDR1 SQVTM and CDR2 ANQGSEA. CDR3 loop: CSVGGALNYEQYF. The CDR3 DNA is TGCAGCGTGGGGGGAGCCCTAAACTACGAGCAGTACTTC.

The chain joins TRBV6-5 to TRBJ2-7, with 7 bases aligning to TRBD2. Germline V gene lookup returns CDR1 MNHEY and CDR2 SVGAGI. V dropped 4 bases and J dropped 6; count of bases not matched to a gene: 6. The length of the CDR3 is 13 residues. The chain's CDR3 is CASSSGTIPEQYF. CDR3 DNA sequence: TGTGCCAGCAGTTCCGGGACTATCCCCGAGCAGTACTTC.

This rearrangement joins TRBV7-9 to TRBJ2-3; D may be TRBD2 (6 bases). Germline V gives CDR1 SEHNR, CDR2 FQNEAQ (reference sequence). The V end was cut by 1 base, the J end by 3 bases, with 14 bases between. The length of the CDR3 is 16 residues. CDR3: CASSLVGASATDTQYF. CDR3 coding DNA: TGTGCCAGCAGCTTAGTGGGAGCTAGCGCGACAGATACGCAGTATTTT. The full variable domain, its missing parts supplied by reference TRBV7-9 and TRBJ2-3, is DTGVSQNPRHKITKRGQNVTFRCDPISEHNRLYWYRQTLGQGPEFLTYFQNEAQLEKSRLLSDRFSAERPKGSFSTLEIQRTEQGDSAMYLCASSLVGASATDTQYFGPGTRLTVL.

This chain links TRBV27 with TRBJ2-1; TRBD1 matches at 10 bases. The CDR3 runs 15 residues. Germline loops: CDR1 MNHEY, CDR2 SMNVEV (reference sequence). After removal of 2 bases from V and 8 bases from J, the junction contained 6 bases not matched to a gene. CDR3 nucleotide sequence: TGTGCCAGCAGTTTAGACAGGGGGCTCGGGGATGAGCAGTTCTTC. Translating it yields CASSLDRGLGDEQFF.

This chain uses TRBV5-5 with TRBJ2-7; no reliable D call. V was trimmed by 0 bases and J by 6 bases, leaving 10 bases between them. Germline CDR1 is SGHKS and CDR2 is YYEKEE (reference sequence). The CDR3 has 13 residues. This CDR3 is CASSLGSTSEQYF. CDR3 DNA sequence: TGTGCCAGCAGCTTGGGCAGTACGTCCGAGCAGTACTTC.

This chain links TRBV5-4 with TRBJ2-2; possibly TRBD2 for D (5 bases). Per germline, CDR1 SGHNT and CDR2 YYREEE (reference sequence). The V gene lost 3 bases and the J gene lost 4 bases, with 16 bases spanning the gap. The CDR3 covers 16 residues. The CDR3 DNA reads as TGTGCCAGCAGCTCGGGGTCGGCCCCGGGCACCGGGGAGCTGTTTTTT. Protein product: CASSSGSAPGTGELFF.

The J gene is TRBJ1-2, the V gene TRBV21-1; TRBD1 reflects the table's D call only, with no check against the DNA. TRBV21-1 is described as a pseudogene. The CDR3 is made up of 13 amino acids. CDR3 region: CASSRTGAYGYTF. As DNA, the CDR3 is TGTGCCAGCAGCCGGACAGGGGCCTATGGCTACACCTTC.

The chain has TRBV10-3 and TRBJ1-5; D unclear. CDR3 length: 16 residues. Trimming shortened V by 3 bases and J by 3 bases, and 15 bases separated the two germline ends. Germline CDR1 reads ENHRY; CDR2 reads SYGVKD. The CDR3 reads CAISDKGGGHNQPQHF. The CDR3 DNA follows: TGTGCCATCAGTGATAAGGGTGGAGGGCACAATCAGCCCCAGCATTTT.

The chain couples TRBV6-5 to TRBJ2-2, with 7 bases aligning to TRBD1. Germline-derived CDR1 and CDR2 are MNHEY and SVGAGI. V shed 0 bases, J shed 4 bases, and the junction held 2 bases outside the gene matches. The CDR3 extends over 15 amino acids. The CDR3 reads CASSYSAGGTGELFF. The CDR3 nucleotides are TGTGCCAGCAGTTACTCTGCAGGGGGCACCGGGGAGCTGTTTTTT.

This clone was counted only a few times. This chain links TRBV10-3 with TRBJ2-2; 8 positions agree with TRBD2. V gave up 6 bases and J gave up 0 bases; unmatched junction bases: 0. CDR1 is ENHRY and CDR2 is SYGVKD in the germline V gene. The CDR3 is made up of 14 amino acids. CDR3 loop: CAISGRANTGELFF. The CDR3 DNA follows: TGTGCCATCAGCGGGAGGGCGAACACCGGGGAGCTGTTTTTT.

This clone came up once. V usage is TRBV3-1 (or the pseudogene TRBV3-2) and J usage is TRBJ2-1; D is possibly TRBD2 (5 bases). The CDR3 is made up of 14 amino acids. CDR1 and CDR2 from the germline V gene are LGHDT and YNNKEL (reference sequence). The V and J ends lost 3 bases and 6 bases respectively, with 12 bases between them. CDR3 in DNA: TGTGCCAGCAGCCATGTACTAGATGGCAATGAGCAGTTCTTC. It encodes CASSHVLDGNEQFF.

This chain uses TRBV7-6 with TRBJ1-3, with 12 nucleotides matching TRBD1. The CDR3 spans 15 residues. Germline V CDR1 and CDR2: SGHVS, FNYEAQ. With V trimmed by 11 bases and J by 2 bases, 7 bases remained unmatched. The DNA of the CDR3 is TGTGCCTCCGGGACAGGGGGCTTTACTGGAAACACCATATATTTT. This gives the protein CASGTGGFTGNTIYF.

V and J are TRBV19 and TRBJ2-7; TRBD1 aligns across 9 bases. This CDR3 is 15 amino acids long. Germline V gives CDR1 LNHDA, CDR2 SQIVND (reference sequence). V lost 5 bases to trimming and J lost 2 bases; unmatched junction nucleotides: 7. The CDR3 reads CASSPDRGRTYEQYF. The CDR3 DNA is TGTGCCAGTAGTCCGGACAGGGGACGCACCTACGAGCAGTACTTC.

The CDR3 DNA is TGTGCCAGCAGCCGCCCGGGGGCGAACACCGGGGAGCTGTTTTTT. This translates into CASSRPGANTGELFF. The rearrangement joins TRBV13 to TRBJ2-2, with D tentatively TRBD2 (6 bases). The germline V gene has CDR1 PRHDT and CDR2 FYEKMQ (reference sequence). The CDR3 sequence is 15 residues long. Trimming removed 5 bases from V and 0 bases from J, with 10 bases in between.